This T cell receptor (beta chain) was profiled in a study of OX40 agonist ivuxolimab in advanced cancers. Study-level background: Eligibility admitted prior anti-PD-1, anti-PD-L1 or anti-CTLA-4 therapy; about 42% had some. Partial response was recorded in three patients: one hepatocellular carcinoma and two cutaneous melanoma cases.

Some clones are missing from TCRdb's copy, which holds only in-frame ones; the method was immunoSEQ multiplex PCR. The sample records about 32,000 clones, 81% being singletons. The CDR3 spans 17 residues. Individuals having autoimmune disease history or systemic immunosuppression were not enrolled. Sequenced material: CD4+ or CD8+ T cells sorted from blood, taken in a trial of the OX40 agonist ivuxolimab. This TCR derives from an adult with an advanced solid tumor such as melanoma, head and neck, liver or kidney cancer. This chain links TRBV21-1 with TRBJ1-5; the table gives TRBD1 as D, unverified against the DNA. TRBV21-1 is tagged as a pseudogene. In nucleotides, the CDR3 is TGTGCCAGCAGCAAACACTCTGGGGTAGGACACAATCAGCCCCAGCATTTT. The encoded protein is CASSKHSGVGHNQPQHF.